The following is a T cell receptor (beta chain) sequence with its context. With the read ending 3 residues before the CDR3 end, the germline J gene is used to fill in that end. This record comes from a study of T cells in women clearing cervical HPV infection. Background on the study: Women with histologically confirmed HPV16-related CIN3 or worse, 2 with invasive cancer, served as cases.

TCR beta CDR3 amplified by multiplex PCR from about 1200 ng genomic DNA. The data were produced by immunoSEQ multiplex PCR, yet TCRdb's version contains in-frame clones alone and is incomplete. The table for this sample gives around 21,000 clones. All participants had a single incident cervical HPV16 infection, and prevalent HPV16 infections were excluded. The CDR3 consists of 15 residues. The J segment lost 7 bases and the V segment lost 2 bases, leaving 9 bases of the junction unmatched. Germline-derived CDR1 and CDR2 are LNHDA and SQIVND (reference sequence). The sample comprised blood buffy coat. The rearrangement uses TRBV19 and TRBJ1-2, with 8 bases lining up with TRBD1. The receptor was derived from a woman aged 18 to 75 with a cervical HPV16 infection that either progressed to CIN3+ or cleared (not recorded which). The CDR3 loop reads CASSIFGAGGGGYTF. The CDR3 DNA, read in part, is TGTGCCAGTAGTATATTCGGAGCAGGGGGCGGTGGC.